A selection of T cell receptor delta chains follows, all from one sample in a study of fetal and pediatric gammadelta thymocytes. TCRdb re-processed the reads via CATT. The sample has 1,500 to 2,000 delta-chain clones, over 12% seen once. The specimen was Vgamma9Vdelta2 gamma-delta T cells from the thymus. All receptors come from a child who underwent cardiac surgery and was recorded as healthy. Both conserved end residues are part of each CDR3. D genes are given only for firm matches.

J	D	V	CDR3
TRDJ1	-	TRDV2	CACDTAYTDKLIF
TRDJ1	TRDD3	TRDV2	CACDTVLGKEYTDKLIF
TRDJ1	TRDD3	TRDV2	CACDNGLGIRGDGLIF
TRDJ1	TRDD2	TRDV2	CACDPEKAFLQVPGDLDSYTDKLIF
TRDJ1	TRDD3	TRDV2	CACDPVLGDTYTDKLIF
TRDJ1	TRDD3	TRDV2	CACDLTGGNTDKLIF
TRDJ1	TRDD3	TRDV1	CALGETSTPYWGIRAADKLIF
TRDJ1	TRDD3	TRDV2	CACDSDRTGGYPPDKLIF
TRDJ1	TRDD3	TRDV2	CACDTEDWGIRWGTDKLIF
TRDJ1	TRDD3	TRDV2	CACGTGYWGIHDTKLIF
TRDJ1	TRDD3	TRDV2	CACDMDRLLGDTTDKLIF
TRDJ1	-	TRDV2	CACDPIKSINDLHTDKLIF
TRDJ1	TRDD3	TRDV2	CACDTGDIGDKLIF
TRDJ1	-	TRDV2	CACDKKPTDKLIF
TRDJ1	-	TRDV2	CACDLISLRSSGGQYTDKLIF
TRDJ1	TRDD3	TRDV1	CALGEIEYWGIRVHTIGPVRLIF
TRDJ1	TRDD3	TRDV2	CACDPRTGGPPVADKLIF
TRDJ1	TRDD3	TRDV2	CACDTLPRTGGEYTDKLIF
TRDJ1	TRDD3	TRDV2	CACDTGVLGDGTDKLIF
TRDJ3	TRDD3	TRDV2	CAWDTGPGPTGGYASSWDTRQMFF
TRDJ3	TRDD3	TRDV2	CACVRGHALLGDTLSWDTRQMFF
TRDJ1	TRDD3	TRDV2	CACDTVYTGGYYTDKLIF
TRDJ1	-	TRDV2	CACDTEERRTLFSFGDKLIF
TRDJ1	TRDD3	TRDV2	CACDTGDTSNTDKLIF
TRDJ1	TRDD3	TRDV2	CACDFTGGSRLIF
TRDJ3	TRDD3	TRDV2	CACDTVLGVSWDTRQMFF
TRDJ2	TRDD3	TRDV3	CALTPTDLKVWGNKRAAQLFF
TRDJ1	-	TRDV2	CACDPGGPYTDKLIF
TRDJ1	-	TRDV2	CACDTGPSDKLIF
TRDJ1	-	TRDV2	CACDTRRLPHTDKLIF
TRDJ1	-	TRDV2	CACDTNGVTYTDKLIF
TRDJ1	TRDD3	TRDV1	CALGALSPRCWGIRADKLIF
TRDJ1	-	TRAV29/DV5	CSVLLCSKRPVGDPRTDKLIF
TRDJ1	-	TRDV2	CACDLLPTGGERVDKLIF
TRDJ1	TRDD3	TRDV2	CACDVVNPSQTVLGDTRTDKLIF
TRDJ1	TRDD3	TRDV2	CACDRKLGDINGPESRDKLIF
TRDJ1	-	TRDV2	CAFTYTDKLIF
TRDJ1	-	TRDV2	CACDPSGRGYAFPDKLIF
TRDJ3	TRDD3	TRDV1	CALGERQGFLPGYWGIRSSWDTRQMFF
TRDJ3	-	TRDV2	CACDSHTSSWDTRQMFF
TRDJ1	-	TRDV2	CACDTGWVSNTDKLIF
TRDJ1	TRDD3	TRDV2	CACDPYWGAYYTDKLIF
TRDJ1	TRDD3	TRDV2	CACAYGSLRWGIPDKLIF
TRDJ1	-	TRDV2	CACDTFYGDEAYTDKLIF
TRDJ1	-	TRDV1	CALILLGSPYTDKLIF
TRDJ3	TRDD3	TRDV2	CACDPQPGDTTWDTRQMFF
TRDJ1	-	TRDV2	CACDTRVKRAFSDKLIF
TRDJ1	TRDD3	TRDV2	CACDTKGPVYWGIRGYTDKLIF
TRDJ1	-	TRDV2	CACDTRDVTTYTDKLIF
TRDJ1	-	TRDV2	CACDTKGGMADKLIF
TRDJ1	TRDD3	TRDV1	CALGEWLLMLSDWGTPRISHNDKLIF
TRDJ1	TRDD3	TRDV2	CACAYGLPLLGDTDKLIF
TRDJ1	TRDD3	TRDV2	CACDTGRAGGLVLLTDKLIF
TRDJ1	-	TRDV2	CACSRTGRGDKLIF
TRDJ1	-	TRDV1	CALGARTTRGQGIHTDKLIF
TRDJ1	TRDD2	TRDV2	CACDTVPTAYTDKLIF
TRDJ1	-	TRDV2	CACERRYAFDKLIF
TRDJ1	TRDD3	TRDV2	CACDPKFGGGTDKLIF
TRDJ1	TRDD3	TRDV2	CACRGGYPYTDKLIF
TRDJ1	TRDD3	TRDV2	CACDPLPAGGYADKLIF